These T cell receptor beta chains were read from a single sample in a study. Via MiXCR, TCRdb re-called the reads, giving one row per CDR3 protein. The sample shows just under 6,000 distinct CDR3 sequences, over 9.5% of them seen only once. The sequencing sample was made of CD4+ T cells from synovial fluid. The receptors come from a human donor with rheumatoid arthritis. Both conserved end residues are part of each CDR3. A D gene is named only where the DNA matches it firmly. Not every row has a clone size; where given, it reads once, few, many or a size class.

J gene	clone size	D gene	V gene	CDR3 protein	CDR3 DNA
TRBJ1-4	many	-	TRBV10-3	CAISEHGATNEKLFF	TGTGCCATCAGTGAACACGGCGCAACTAATGAAAAACTGTTTTTT
TRBJ1-4	-	TRBD1	TRBV11-2	CASSSVDRARTNEKLFF	TGTGCCAGCAGTTCCGTTGACAGGGCACGAACTAATGAAAAACTGTTTTTT
TRBJ2-2	many	-	TRBV20-1	CSARDLGNTGELFF	TGCAGTGCTAGAGATCTGGGGAACACCGGGGAGCTGTTTTTT
TRBJ2-5	few	TRBD2	TRBV14	CASSHLGTSDQETQYF	TGTGCCAGCAGCCATCTCGGGACTAGCGACCAAGAGACCCAGTACTTC
TRBJ1-1	many	-	TRBV14	CASSQGYQRGAFF	TGTGCCAGCAGCCAAGGATACCAAAGGGGAGCTTTCTTT
TRBJ1-5	many	-	TRBV7-2	CASSLVGTQDSNQPQHF	TGTGCCAGCAGCTTAGTCGGGACACAAGATAGCAATCAGCCCCAGCATTTT
TRBJ1-3	medium-sized	-	TRBV2	CASSEGGGGNAGNTIYF	TGTGCCAGCAGTGAAGGTGGCGGAGGGAACGCTGGAAACACCATATATTTT
TRBJ2-1	few	TRBD2	TRBV3-1	CASSQSGNYNEQFF	TGTGCCAGCAGCCAAAGCGGGAACTACAATGAGCAGTTCTTC
TRBJ2-7	medium-sized	-	TRBV2	CASSEQVYEQYF	TGTGCCAGCAGTGAACAAGTCTACGAGCAGTACTTC
TRBJ2-3	medium-sized	TRBD2	TRBV6-1	CASSEITSGRFTDTQYF	TGTGCCAGCAGTGAAATAACTAGCGGGAGATTCACAGATACGCAGTATTTT
TRBJ2-5	few	TRBD1	TRBV18	CASSPGGTVNQETQYF	TGTGCCAGCTCACCAGGTGGGACAGTTAACCAAGAGACCCAGTACTTC
TRBJ2-2	medium-sized	-	TRBV7-9	CASSFWTGELFF	TGTGCCAGCAGCTTTTGGACCGGGGAGCTGTTTTTT
TRBJ2-7	medium-sized	TRBD2	TRBV14	CASSRTSWAEQYF	TGTGCCAGCAGCCGGACTAGCTGGGCCGAGCAGTACTTC
TRBJ1-5	many	-	TRBV20-1	CSAKIDRRTDSNQPQHF	TGCAGTGCTAAGATAGATCGTCGGACGGATAGCAATCAGCCCCAGCATTTT
TRBJ1-2	few	-	TRBV6-1	CASRENNYGYTF	TGTGCCAGCAGAGAAAATAACTATGGCTACACCTTC
TRBJ1-1	medium-sized	TRBD1	TRBV9	CASSAQQGTEAFF	TGTGCCAGCAGCGCCCAACAGGGGACTGAAGCTTTCTTT
TRBJ1-2	many	-	TRBV7-9	CASSLGEQNYGYTF	TGTGCCAGCTCACTAGGGGAGCAAAACTATGGCTACACCTTC
TRBJ1-1	many	-	TRBV6-5	CASSYSGRSPGAFF	TGTGCCAGCAGTTACTCCGGGCGTTCCCCAGGGGCTTTCTTT
TRBJ2-2	-	TRBD2	TRBV18	CASSPGLADTGELFF	TGTGCCAGCTCACCCGGACTAGCGGACACCGGGGAGCTGTTTTTT
TRBJ1-5	many	-	TRBV7-2	CASSGGAQGNQPQHF	TGTGCCAGCAGCGGGGGGGCGCAGGGCAATCAGCCCCAGCATTTT
TRBJ2-1	medium-sized	TRBD2	TRBV19	CASTLGASGDTSSYNEQFF	TGTGCCAGTACCCTGGGGGCTAGCGGGGACACTAGCTCCTACAATGAGCAGTTCTTC
TRBJ2-1	many	TRBD2	TRBV7-2	CASSASGSTYNEQFF	TGTGCCAGCAGCGCGAGCGGGAGCACCTACAATGAGCAGTTCTTC
TRBJ2-5	medium-sized	-	TRBV11-2	CASSFLGGGIQETQYF	TGTGCCAGCAGCTTTTTAGGGGGAGGAATCCAAGAGACCCAGTACTTC
TRBJ1-5	many	TRBD1	TRBV19	CASSPTGTGSNQPQHF	TGTGCCAGTAGTCCCACCGGGACAGGTAGCAATCAGCCCCAGCATTTT
TRBJ1-2	many	TRBD1	TRBV18	CASSPRTGDVGGYTF	TGTGCCAGCTCACCCAGGACAGGCGATGTTGGTGGCTACACCTTC
TRBJ1-1	medium-sized	-	TRBV5-6	CASSKTRVAMNTEAFF	TGTGCCAGCAGCAAAACCAGGGTCGCCATGAACACTGAAGCTTTCTTT
TRBJ1-1	many	-	TRBV4-2	CASSHGERGMNTEAFF	TGTGCCAGCAGCCATGGGGAGCGAGGAATGAACACTGAAGCTTTCTTT
TRBJ2-1	medium-sized	-	TRBV25-1	CASSEGTSTYNEQFF	TGTGCCAGCAGTGAGGGAACATCGACCTACAATGAGCAGTTCTTC
TRBJ2-7	many	TRBD2	TRBV7-8	CASSLIGLAGGEQYF	TGTGCCAGCAGCTTAATTGGACTAGCCGGGGGCGAGCAGTACTTC
TRBJ2-2	medium-sized	TRBD1	TRBV18	CASSAGTGRTGELFF	TGTGCCAGCTCGGCCGGGACAGGAAGGACCGGGGAGCTGTTTTTT
TRBJ2-2	many	-	TRBV14	CASKGGTNTGELFF	TGTGCCAGCAAGGGAGGAACGAACACCGGGGAGCTGTTTTTT
TRBJ2-1	medium-sized	TRBD2	TRBV6-2/TRBV6-3	CASQRNIAGGLGEQFF	TGTGCCAGCCAGCGAAACATAGCGGGGGGACTCGGTGAGCAGTTCTTC
TRBJ1-1	-	-	TRBV6-1	CASKEGLMNTEAFF	TGTGCCAGCAAAGAAGGTCTGATGAACACTGAAGCTTTCTTT
TRBJ2-7	many	-	TRBV18	CASSLNDGPYYEQYF	TGTGCCAGCTCACTCAACGACGGTCCCTACTACGAGCAGTACTTC
TRBJ2-2	few	TRBD2	TRBV20-1	CSARDRSSGSSNTGELFF	TGCAGTGCTAGAGATCGATCTAGCGGGAGTTCGAACACCGGGGAGCTGTTTTTT
TRBJ2-4	-	TRBD2	TRBV28	CASSLRGVDKNIQYF	TGTGCCAGCAGTTTACGGGGGGTCGACAAAAACATTCAGTACTTC
TRBJ1-4	medium-sized	-	TRBV3-1	CASSQGVPTGEKLFF	TGTGCCAGCAGCCAAGGGGTCCCGACAGGTGAAAAACTGTTTTTT
TRBJ2-1	many	-	TRBV7-2	CASRGSRAEQFF	TGTGCCAGCAGAGGAAGCAGGGCTGAGCAGTTCTTC
TRBJ1-1	-	-	TRBV28	CASSVPGSEAFF	TGTGCCAGCAGTGTGCCCGGGAGTGAAGCTTTCTTT
TRBJ2-2	many	TRBD1	TRBV2	CASIGDRGTAGELFF	TGTGCCAGCATAGGGGACAGGGGGACTGCCGGGGAGCTGTTTTTT